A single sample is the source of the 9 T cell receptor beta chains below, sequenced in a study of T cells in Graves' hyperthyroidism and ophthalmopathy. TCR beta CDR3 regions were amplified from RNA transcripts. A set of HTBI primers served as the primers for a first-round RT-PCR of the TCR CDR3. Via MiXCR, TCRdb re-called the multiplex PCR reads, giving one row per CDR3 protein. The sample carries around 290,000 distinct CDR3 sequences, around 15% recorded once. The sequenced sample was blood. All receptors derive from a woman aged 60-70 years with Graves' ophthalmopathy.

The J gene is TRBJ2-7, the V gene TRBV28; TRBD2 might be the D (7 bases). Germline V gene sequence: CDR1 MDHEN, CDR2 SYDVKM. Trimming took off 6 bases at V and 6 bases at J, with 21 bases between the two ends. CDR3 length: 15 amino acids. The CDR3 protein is CASRGGATGWGEQYF. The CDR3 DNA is TGTGCCAGCAGGGGGGGGGCCACGGGATGGGGCGAGCAGTACTTC.

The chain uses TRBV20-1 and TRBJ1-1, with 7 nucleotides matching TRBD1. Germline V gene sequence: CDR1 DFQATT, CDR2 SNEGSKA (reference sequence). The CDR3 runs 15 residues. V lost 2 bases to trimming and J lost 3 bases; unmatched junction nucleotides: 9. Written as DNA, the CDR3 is TGCAGTGCTAGAAGTACCAGGGGGGGAGACACTGAAGCTTTCTTT. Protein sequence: CSARSTRGGDTEAFF.

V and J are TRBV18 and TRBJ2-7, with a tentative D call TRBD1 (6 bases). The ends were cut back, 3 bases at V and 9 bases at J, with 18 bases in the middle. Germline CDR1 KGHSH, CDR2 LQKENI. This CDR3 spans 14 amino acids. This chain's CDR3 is CASSPYWGQGGQYF. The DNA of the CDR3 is TGTGCCAGCTCACCCTATTGGGGGCAAGGAGGGCAGTACTTC.

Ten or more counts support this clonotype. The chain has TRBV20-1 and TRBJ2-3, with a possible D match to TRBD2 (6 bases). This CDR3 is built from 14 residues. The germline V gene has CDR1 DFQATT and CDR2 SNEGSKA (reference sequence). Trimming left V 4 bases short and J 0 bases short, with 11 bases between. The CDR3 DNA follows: TGCAGTGCTAAGGGCGGGGCTAGCACAGATACGCAGTATTTT. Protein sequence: CSAKGGASTDTQYF.

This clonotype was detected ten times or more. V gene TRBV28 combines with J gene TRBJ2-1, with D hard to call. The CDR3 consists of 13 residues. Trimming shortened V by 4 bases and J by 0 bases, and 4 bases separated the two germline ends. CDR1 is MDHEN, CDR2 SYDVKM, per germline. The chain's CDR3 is CASSSSSYNEQFF. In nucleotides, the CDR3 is TGTGCCAGCAGTTCAAGCTCCTACAATGAGCAGTTCTTC. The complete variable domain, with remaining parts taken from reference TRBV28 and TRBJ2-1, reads DVKVTQSSRYLVKRTGEKVFLECVQDMDHENMFWYRQDPGLGLRLIYFSYDVKMKEKGDIPEGYSVSREKKERFSLILESASTNQTSMYLCASSSSSYNEQFFGPGTRLTVL.

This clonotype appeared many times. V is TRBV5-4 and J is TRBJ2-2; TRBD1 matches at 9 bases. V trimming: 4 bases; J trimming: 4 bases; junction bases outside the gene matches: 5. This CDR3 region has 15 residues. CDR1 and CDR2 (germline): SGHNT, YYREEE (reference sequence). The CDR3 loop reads CASSQGQGGTGELFF. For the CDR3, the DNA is TGTGCCAGCAGCCAGGGACAGGGAGGCACCGGGGAGCTGTTTTTT.

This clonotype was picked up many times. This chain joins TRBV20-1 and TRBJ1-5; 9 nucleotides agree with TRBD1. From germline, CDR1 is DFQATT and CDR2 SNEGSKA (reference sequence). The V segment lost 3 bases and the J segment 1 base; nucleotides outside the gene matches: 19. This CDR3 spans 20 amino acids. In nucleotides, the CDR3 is TGCAGTGCTAGCGGCGGGACAGGGTCCGCGTTGGTCCAAAGCAATCAGCCCCAGCATTTT. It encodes CSASGGTGSALVQSNQPQHF.

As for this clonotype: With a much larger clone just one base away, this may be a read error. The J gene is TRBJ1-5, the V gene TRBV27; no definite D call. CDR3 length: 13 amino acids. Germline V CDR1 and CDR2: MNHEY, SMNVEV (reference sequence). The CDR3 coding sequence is TGTGCCAGCGGTTTAAATGACGGTCAGCCCCAGCATTTT. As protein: CASGLNDGQPQHF.

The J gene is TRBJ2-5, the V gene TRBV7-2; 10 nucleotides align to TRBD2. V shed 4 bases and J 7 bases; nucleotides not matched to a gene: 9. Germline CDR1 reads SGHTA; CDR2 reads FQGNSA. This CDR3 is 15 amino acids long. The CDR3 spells CASSSGLAGAGTQYF. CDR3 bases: TGTGCCAGCAGCTCTGGGCTAGCGGGAGCGGGGACCCAGTACTTC.